These T cell receptor beta chains were read from a single sample in a study of type 1 and type 2 diabetes patients. MiXCR, applied by TCRdb to the multiplex PCR reads, yields one record per CDR3 protein. This table holds a few hundred thousand distinct CDR3 sequences, around 47% found once. Sequencing was performed on peripheral blood mononuclear cells (PBMCs). The receptors stem from a man aged 18-30 years with type 2 diabetes. The CDR3 runs from the conserved cysteine through the conserved F or W. Fields, in order: J gene, clone size, CDR3 length, V gene, D gene, CDR3 protein, CDR3 DNA. The D gene is left open where the match is weak. Clone size is given for some rows only: seen once, a few or many times, or a class if the clone is expanded.

TRBJ2-7	-	13	TRBV9	TRBD1	CASSTTGRDEQYF	TGTGCCAGCAGCACGACAGGGCGGGACGAGCAGTACTTC
TRBJ2-2	few	16	TRBV24-1	TRBD1	CATSDLGRGHTGELFF	TGTGCCACCAGTGATTTGGGCAGGGGGCATACCGGGGAGCTGTTTTTT
TRBJ2-7	few	16	TRBV28	-	CASSLHRDSSSYEQYF	TGTGCCAGCAGTTTGCATCGGGACTCAAGCTCCTACGAGCAGTACTTC
TRBJ2-3	-	13	TRBV5-1	-	CASSSEAADTQYF	TGCGCCAGCAGCTCTGAAGCGGCAGATACGCAGTATTTT
TRBJ2-5	-	16	TRBV9	TRBD2	CASSPGLAGPRETQYF	TGTGCCAGCAGCCCGGGACTAGCGGGCCCACGAGAGACCCAGTACTTC
TRBJ1-2	once	16	TRBV30	-	CASSIATGPRNYGYTF	TGTGCCAGTAGTATTGCGACAGGCCCGAGGAACTATGGCTACACCTTC
TRBJ2-2	-	17	TRBV5-1	-	CASSLTSGTMNTGELFF	TGCGCCAGCAGCTTGACCTCCGGGACAATGAACACCGGGGAGCTGTTTTTT
TRBJ2-7	-	14	TRBV20-1	TRBD2	CSAMTSGFSYEQYF	TGCAGTGCTATGACTAGCGGATTTTCCTACGAGCAGTACTTC
TRBJ2-3	-	15	TRBV6-6	-	CASSESFGSTDTQYF	TGTGCCAGCAGTGAGTCGTTTGGGAGCACAGATACGCAGTATTTT
TRBJ2-6	-	20	TRBV15	-	CATSRDGSWGRYSGANVLTF	TGTGCCACCAGCAGAGATGGGTCGTGGGGAAGGTACTCTGGGGCCAACGTCCTGACTTTC
TRBJ2-1	-	15	TRBV19	TRBD2	CASSITSGRINEQFF	TGTGCCAGTAGTATCACTAGCGGGCGCATCAATGAGCAGTTCTTC
TRBJ2-1	-	15	TRBV10-2	TRBD2	CASSDRAGGPGEQFF	TGCGCCAGCAGTGACAGAGCGGGAGGGCCCGGTGAGCAGTTCTTC
TRBJ2-6	-	18	TRBV28	TRBD2	CASRTVRGGSPGANVLTF	TGTGCCAGCAGAACAGTCCGGGGGGGGAGTCCAGGGGCCAACGTCCTGACTTTC
TRBJ1-1	-	12	TRBV7-2	-	CASTLVRTEAFF	TGTGCCAGCACCTTAGTGCGCACTGAAGCTTTCTTT
TRBJ2-1	-	13	TRBV7-6	-	CASGLRLYNEQFF	TGTGCCAGCGGTTTACGACTTTACAATGAGCAGTTCTTC
TRBJ1-5	few	16	TRBV19	-	CASSISRGVGNQPQHF	TGTGCCAGTAGTATATCAAGGGGGGTAGGGAATCAGCCCCAGCATTTT
TRBJ2-4	few	15	TRBV10-3	TRBD2	CAISESRESENIQYF	TGTGCCATCAGTGAGTCGCGGGAGTCGGAAAACATTCAGTACTTC
TRBJ1-2	many	14	TRBV2	TRBD1	CASPPRGTGPGYTF	TGTGCCAGCCCCCCCAGGGGGACAGGGCCTGGCTACACCTTC
TRBJ2-5	-	13	TRBV20-1	TRBD2	CSAWTSGAKTQYF	TGCAGTGCTTGGACTAGCGGGGCAAAGACCCAGTACTTC
TRBJ2-4	-	15	TRBV2	-	CASSGPLVGENIQYF	TGTGCCAGCAGTGGGCCCTTAGTGGGAGAAAACATTCAGTACTTC
TRBJ1-5	many	15	TRBV30	TRBD1	CAWSVRDRRNQPQHF	TGTGCCTGGAGTGTGCGGGACAGACGCAATCAGCCCCAGCATTTT